A selection of T cell receptor beta chains follows, all from one sample in a study of T cells in Graves' hyperthyroidism and ophthalmopathy. MiXCR was run by TCRdb on the multiplex PCR reads, yielding one entry per CDR3 protein. The table lists roughly 500,000 distinct CDR3 sequences, over 35% of them singletons. Sequenced input: peripheral blood or thyroid tissue (not recorded which). All receptors come from an adult woman with Graves' disease, either hyperthyroidism or ophthalmopathy (not recorded which). The CDR3 runs from the conserved cysteine through the conserved F or W. D genes are given only for firm matches. Size is stated for part of the rows, as once, few or many counts, or as a class when the clone is expanded.

V gene	J gene	D gene	clone size	CDR3 protein	CDR3 DNA
TRBV7-9	TRBJ1-3	-	few	CASSLKGVDTIYF	TGTGCCAGCAGCTTGAAGGGGGTCGACACCATATATTTT
TRBV25-1	TRBJ1-6	-	-	CASSYGQQENSPLHF	TGTGCCAGCAGTTACGGTCAACAGGAAAATTCACCCCTCCACTTT
TRBV9	TRBJ2-2	-	many	CASSSIYRPTGELFF	TGTGCCAGCAGCTCCATTTACAGACCCACCGGGGAGCTGTTTTTT
TRBV7-2	TRBJ2-2	TRBD2	-	CASSLPGLAGKSGELFF	TGTGCCAGCAGCTTGCCCGGACTAGCGGGAAAGTCCGGGGAGCTGTTTTTT
TRBV7-9	TRBJ2-7	-	few	CASSLGSIGSESYEQYF	TGTGCCAGCAGCTTAGGGTCCATTGGGTCGGAGTCCTACGAGCAGTACTTC
TRBV5-1	TRBJ2-7	-	-	CASSFGRTYEQYF	TGCGCCAGCAGCTTTGGCCGGACCTACGAGCAGTACTTC
TRBV29-1	TRBJ2-3	-	-	CSVEEVHTDTQYF	TGCAGCGTTGAAGAGGTGCACACAGATACGCAGTATTTT
TRBV7-2	TRBJ2-7	-	-	CASSLAVRRIPYPYEQYF	TGTGCCAGCAGCTTAGCGGTACGGAGGATACCATACCCCTACGAGCAGTACTTC
TRBV14	TRBJ1-1	-	few	CASGAFGTEAFF	TGTGCCAGCGGCGCGTTTGGTACTGAAGCTTTCTTT
TRBV2	TRBJ1-3	-	-	CASSEVGMGNTIYF	TGTGCCAGCAGTGAAGTTGGCATGGGAAACACCATATATTTT
TRBV20-1	TRBJ1-2	-	-	CSAGDPNTGDDGYTF	TGCAGTGCGGGCGACCCGAACACCGGGGACGATGGCTACACCTTC
TRBV7-9	TRBJ1-6	TRBD1	many	CATEQGGGSPLHF	TGTGCCACCGAACAAGGGGGCGGTTCACCCCTCCACTTT
TRBV20-1	TRBJ2-7	TRBD2	-	CSARMGLADEQYF	TGCAGTGCTAGAATGGGACTAGCCGACGAGCAGTACTTC
TRBV24-1	TRBJ2-5	-	many	CATSDPVGLQETQYF	TGTGCCACCAGTGACCCGGTAGGACTCCAAGAGACCCAGTACTTC
TRBV10-3	TRBJ2-7	-	-	CAIGGLDQYF	TGTGCCATCGGGGGACTCGATCAGTACTTC
TRBV7-6	TRBJ1-2	TRBD1	few	CASSFKAGGYGYTF	TGTGCCAGCAGCTTCAAGGCAGGGGGCTATGGCTACACCTTC
TRBV5-5	TRBJ2-7	TRBD1	many	CASSRQGMVALEQYF	TGTGCCAGCAGCCGACAGGGAATGGTTGCGCTCGAGCAGTACTTC
TRBV7-9	TRBJ2-7	TRBD1	few	CASSPRQGDEQYF	TGTGCCAGCTCGCCACGACAGGGAGACGAGCAGTACTTC
TRBV11-1	TRBJ2-2	TRBD2	many	CASSLNGRALGGELFF	TGTGCCAGCAGCTTAAACGGGAGGGCCCTCGGCGGGGAGCTGTTTTTT
TRBV20-1	TRBJ1-2	-	once	CSARDPGAHSGADGYTF	TGCAGTGCTAGAGATCCCGGGGCTCACTCTGGGGCCGATGGCTACACCTTC
TRBV3-2	TRBJ1-6	-	many	CASSGQDSPLHF	TGTGCCAGCAGCGGACAGGATTCACCCCTCCACTTT
TRBV2	TRBJ2-7	TRBD1	many	CASSARTGRAEQYF	TGTGCCAGCAGTGCGCGGACAGGTAGGGCCGAGCAGTACTTC
TRBV10-2	TRBJ2-7	-	-	CASSETRLSPYEQYF	TGCGCCAGCAGTGAGACACGCCTGAGCCCCTACGAGCAGTACTTC
TRBV6-6	TRBJ1-5	-	many	CASSYPRQTPSNQPQHF	TGTGCCAGCAGTTACCCGCGACAGACGCCTAGCAATCAGCCCCAGCATTTT
TRBV10-3	TRBJ1-6	-	few	CATTDLNNSPLHF	TGTGCCACCACGGACCTGAATAATTCACCCCTCCACTTT
TRBV7-8	TRBJ1-4	-	many	CASSLLKTPNEKLFF	TGTGCCAGCAGCTTACTTAAGACCCCTAATGAAAAACTGTTTTTT
TRBV10-3	TRBJ2-3	TRBD1	few	CAISIQGTDTQYF	TGTGCCATTAGTATACAGGGGACAGATACGCAGTATTTT
TRBV6-5	TRBJ1-1	-	-	CASSYSEEGYTEAFF	TGTGCCAGCAGTTACTCAGAGGAGGGATACACTGAAGCTTTCTTT
TRBV15	TRBJ1-3	TRBD1	few	CATSREIGGAAGNTIYF	TGTGCCACCAGCAGAGAAATAGGGGGCGCGGCTGGAAACACCATATATTTT
TRBV9	TRBJ1-2	-	-	CASSVDRLAGKNYGYTF	TGTGCCAGCAGCGTAGATCGCCTGGCAGGGAAAAACTATGGCTACACCTTC
TRBV29-1	TRBJ2-7	-	-	CSVFESSYEQYF	TGCAGCGTTTTTGAGAGCTCCTACGAGCAGTACTTC
TRBV5-1	TRBJ1-2	-	many	CASSAPDRPRNGYTF	TGCGCCAGCAGCGCCCCTGACAGGCCGAGGAACGGCTACACCTTC
TRBV20-1	TRBJ2-5	TRBD1	-	CSAEPDRGDQETQYF	TGCAGTGCTGAACCGGACAGGGGTGACCAAGAGACCCAGTACTTC
TRBV2	TRBJ1-4	-	once	CASRDGGRGDEKLFF	TGTGCCAGCAGGGATGGTGGAAGGGGCGATGAAAAACTGTTTTTT
TRBV6-1	TRBJ1-2	-	-	CASSRGAGVSYGYTF	TGTGCCAGCAGCCGGGGGGCAGGGGTTTCCTATGGCTACACCTTT
TRBV15	TRBJ1-5	-	-	CATSRAAGVNQPQHF	TGTGCCACCAGCAGAGCTGCGGGCGTCAATCAGCCCCAGCATTTT
TRBV20-1	TRBJ2-3	TRBD2	-	CSARTSGRGGPDTQYF	TGCAGTGCTAGGACTAGCGGGAGGGGGGGGCCAGATACGCAGTATTTT
TRBV25-1	TRBJ2-5	-	-	CASRKQGKHFPGIETQYF	TGTGCCAGCAGGAAACAGGGTAAACATTTTCCGGGGATCGAGACCCAGTACTTC
TRBV7-2	TRBJ1-2	TRBD1	-	CASSVGDGTGDGYTF	TGTGCCAGCAGCGTTGGGGATGGGACAGGGGACGGCTACACCTTC
TRBV20-1	TRBJ1-2	-	-	CSAPTSGSDGYTF	TGCAGTGCGCCGACTAGCGGGAGCGATGGCTACACCTTC
TRBV11-2	TRBJ1-4	-	many	CASSFSPNEKLFF	TGTGCCAGCAGCTTCTCGCCGAATGAAAAACTGTTTTTT
TRBV29-1	TRBJ2-2	-	many	CSGSGQDTTGELFF	TGCAGCGGCTCGGGACAAGACACCACCGGGGAGCTGTTTTTT
TRBV12-3/TRBV12-4	TRBJ1-5	-	many	CASSLEAQPQHF	TGTGCCAGCAGTCTGGAGGCACAGCCCCAGCATTTT
TRBV20-1	TRBJ1-3	-	-	CSATQVDSGNTIYF	TGCAGTGCTACCCAGGTCGACTCTGGAAACACCATATATTTT
TRBV20-1	TRBJ2-5	-	many	CSARGRDQETQYF	TGCAGTGCTAGAGGGAGAGACCAAGAGACCCAGTACTTC
TRBV19	TRBJ1-5	TRBD1	many	CASSSWTGSNQPQHF	TGTGCCAGTAGTAGCTGGACAGGAAGCAATCAGCCCCAGCATTTT
TRBV29-1	TRBJ2-6	TRBD1	many	CSVGTGNSGANVLTF	TGCAGCGTAGGGACAGGGAACTCTGGGGCCAACGTCCTGACTTTC
TRBV7-9	TRBJ2-7	-	-	CASSPPPGEQYF	TGTGCCAGCAGCCCCCCTCCGGGGGAGCAGTACTTC
TRBV7-6	TRBJ1-4	-	many	CASSGVGRRQEKLFF	TGTGCCAGCAGCGGGGTGGGGCGACGACAAGAAAAACTGTTTTTT
TRBV24-1	TRBJ1-2	TRBD1	-	CATSDPTGGVDGYTF	TGTGCCACCAGTGATCCAACAGGGGGCGTCGATGGCTACACCTTC